This T cell receptor (beta chain) was recorded in a study of T-cell reconstitution after alpha-beta-depleted transplantation in children. Per the germline V gene, CDR1 is SQVTM and CDR2 is ANQGSEA. Trimming left V 0 bases short and J 4 bases short, with 13 bases between. The CDR3 covers 15 residues. The authors prepared the TCRbeta library with unique molecular identifiers. TCRdb reprocessed the PCR reads with MiXCR, giving one entry per CDR3 protein. The sample lists about 980,000 distinct CDR3 sequences, under 30% seen once, with roughly 28% in the top ten. Study-level results: Day-60 TCRbeta diversity that was high in some patients was derived from surviving recipient T cells and thymic progenitors. It was newly produced T cells that mostly accounted for T-cell counts and diversity one year after transplant. Where alpha-beta T cells came from about two months after transplant was reportedly several hundred expanded graft clones.

This clonotype showed up just a few times. What it binds is unknown. The sequence came from a boy under two years old who had a stem cell transplant for SCID, so the T cells may come from the graft donor. This chain joins TRBV29-1 and TRBJ1-5, with D hard to call. The material was PBMCs, mostly from graft donor cells, obtained 360 days after TCRalphabeta/CD19-depleted stem cell transplant. The CDR3 DNA follows: TGCAGCGTTGAAGAGGATAACCGGCCTAATCAGCCCCAGCATTTT. It codes for CSVEEDNRPNQPQHF.